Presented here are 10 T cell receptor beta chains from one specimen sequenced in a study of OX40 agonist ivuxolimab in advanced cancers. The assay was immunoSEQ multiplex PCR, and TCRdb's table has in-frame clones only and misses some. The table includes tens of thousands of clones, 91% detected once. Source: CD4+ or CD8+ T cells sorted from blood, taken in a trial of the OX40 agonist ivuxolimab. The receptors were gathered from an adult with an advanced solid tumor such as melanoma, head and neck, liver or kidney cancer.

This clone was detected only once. CDR3 sequence: CASSLGFEQYV. DNA of the CDR3: TGTGCCAGCAGCTTGGGTTTCGAGCAGTACGTC. The chain recombines TRBV5-6 with TRBJ2-7, with unresolved D. Trimming stripped 0 bases from V and 6 bases from J, with 4 bases between. Per the germline V gene, CDR1 is SGHDT and CDR2 is YYEEEE. The CDR3 is 11 residues long.

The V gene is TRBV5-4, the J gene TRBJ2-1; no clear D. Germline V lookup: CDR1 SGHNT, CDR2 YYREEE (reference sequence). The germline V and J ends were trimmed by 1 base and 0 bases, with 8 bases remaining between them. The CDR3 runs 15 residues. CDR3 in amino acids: CASSLQASSYNEQFF. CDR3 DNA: TGTGCCAGCAGCTTGCAGGCGAGCTCCTACAATGAGCAGTTCTTC.

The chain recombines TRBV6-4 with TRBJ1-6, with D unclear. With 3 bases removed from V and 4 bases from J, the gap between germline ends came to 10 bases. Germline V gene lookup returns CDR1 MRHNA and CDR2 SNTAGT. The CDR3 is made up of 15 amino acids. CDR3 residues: CASSESVDYNSPLHF. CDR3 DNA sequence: TGTGCCAGCAGTGAATCTGTGGATTATAATTCACCCCTCCACTTT.

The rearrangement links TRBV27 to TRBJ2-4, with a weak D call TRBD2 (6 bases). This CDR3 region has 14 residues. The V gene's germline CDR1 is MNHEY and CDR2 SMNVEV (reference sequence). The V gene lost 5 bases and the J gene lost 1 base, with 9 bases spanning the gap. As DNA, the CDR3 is TGTGCCAGCAGTGTAAGCGGGGCCAAAAACATTCAGTACTTC. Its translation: CASSVSGAKNIQYF.

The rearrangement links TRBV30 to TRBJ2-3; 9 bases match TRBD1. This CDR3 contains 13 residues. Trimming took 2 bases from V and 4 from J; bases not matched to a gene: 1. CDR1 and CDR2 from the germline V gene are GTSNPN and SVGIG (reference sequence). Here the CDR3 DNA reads TGTGCCTGGAGTTGGACAGGGGCAGATACGCAGTATTTT. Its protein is CAWSWTGADTQYF.

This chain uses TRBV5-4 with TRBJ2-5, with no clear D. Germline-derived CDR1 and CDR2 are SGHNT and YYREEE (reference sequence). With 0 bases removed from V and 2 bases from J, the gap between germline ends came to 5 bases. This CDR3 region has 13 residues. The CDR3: CASSLDSQETQYF. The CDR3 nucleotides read TGTGCCAGCAGCTTGGACAGTCAAGAGACCCAGTACTTC.

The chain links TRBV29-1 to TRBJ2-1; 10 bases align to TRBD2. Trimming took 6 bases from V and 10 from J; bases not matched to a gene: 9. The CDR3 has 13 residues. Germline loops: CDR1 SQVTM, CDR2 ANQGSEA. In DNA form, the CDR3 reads TGCAGCGTAAGGACTAGCGGACCTCACGAGCAGTTCTTC. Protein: CSVRTSGPHEQFF.

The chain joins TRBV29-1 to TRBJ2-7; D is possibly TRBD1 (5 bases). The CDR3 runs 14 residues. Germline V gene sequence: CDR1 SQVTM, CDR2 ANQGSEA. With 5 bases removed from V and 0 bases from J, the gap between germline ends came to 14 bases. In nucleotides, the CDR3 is TGCAGCGTTATCAGGGCAGGCATCTCCTACGAGCAGTACTTC. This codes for CSVIRAGISYEQYF.

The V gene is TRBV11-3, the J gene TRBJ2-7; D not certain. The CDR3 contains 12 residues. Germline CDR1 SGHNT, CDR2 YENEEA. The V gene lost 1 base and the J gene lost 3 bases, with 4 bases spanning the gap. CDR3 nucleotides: TGTGCCAGCAGCTTAGGGGTCTACGAGCAGTACGTC. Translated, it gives CASSLGVYEQYV.

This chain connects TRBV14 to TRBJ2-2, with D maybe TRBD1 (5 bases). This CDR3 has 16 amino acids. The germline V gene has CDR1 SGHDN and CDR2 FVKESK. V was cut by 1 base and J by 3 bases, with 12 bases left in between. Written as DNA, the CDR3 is TGTGCCAGCAGCCAAGGAACAGACAGTTACACCGGGGAGCTGTTTTTT. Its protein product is CASSQGTDSYTGELFF.